The clone carrying this TCR beta chain was recorded only once. V was pared by 3 bases and J by 8 bases, with 10 bases of the junction left unmatched. The CDR3 runs 15 residues. The germline V gene has CDR1 MDHEN and CDR2 SYDVKM. The data were produced by immunoSEQ multiplex PCR, yet TCRdb's version contains in-frame clones alone and is incomplete. The table records about 150,000 clones, just under 95% of them present only once. This sample is part of a study of control samples from healthy donors and cancer patients. Material for sequencing was blood. The chain has TRBV28 and TRBJ2-1; 7 bases are shared with TRBD2. The TCR was taken from a middle-aged man in good health. The CDR3 DNA sequence: TGTGCCAGCAGTTTTAGCGGGCCACCTCAGGATGAGCAGTTCTTC. It yields the protein CASSFSGPPQDEQFF.